This T cell receptor (beta chain) derives from a study of cytomegalovirus exposure and HLA in healthy donors. Study information: In an earlier analysis, around 120 million unique TCR beta sequences were found from 150 million to 200 million T cells. The study, taken as a whole, reports: As a later analysis showed, a missense DCLRE1C variant was linked to trimming of TCR beta V- and J-genes.

The V segment lost 4 bases and the J segment 2 bases; nucleotides outside the gene matches: 9. The CDR3 is made up of 17 amino acids. Germline values: CDR1 WNHNN, CDR2 SYGVQD (reference sequence). The PCR was carried out with 60 Vbeta primers and 13 Jbeta primers. In the original analysis: Per a later analysis, the number of unique TCR beta chains was around 79 million, of which about 11 million were shared. Assay: immunoSEQ multiplex PCR; the TCRdb copy retains only in-frame clones and omits some. Clonal size and the V and J genes are those of that table, whereas D and trimming came from the DNA. The sample has 150,000 to 200,000 clones, about four fifths seen once; the top ten hold 2.4%. Donors consisted of healthy bone marrow donors. In regard to this clone: Its antigen is still unknown.

The source material was PBMCs. The chain employs TRBV10-1 and TRBJ1-5, with 9 bases identical to TRBD1. This TCR was recovered from a male donor in good health and CMV-seronegative. Here the CDR3 DNA reads TGCGCCAGCAGTGGGGGACAGGGTGAAGGGGGCAATCAGCCCCAGCATTTT. Protein sequence: CASSGGQGEGGNQPQHF.